The T cell receptor (beta chain) described here comes from a study of shared clonotypes between healthy human individuals. V lost 6 bases, J lost 4 bases, and 17 bases lay in between. The CDR3 is 15 residues long. The V gene's germline CDR1 is SGHTA and CDR2 FQGNSA. Generated by immunoSEQ multiplex PCR, the TCRdb table keeps only in-frame clones and is missing some. The sample holds around 990,000 clones, roughly 80% seen once. The chain carries TRBV7-2 and TRBJ2-3; D gene unclear. The TCR originated in a man between 18 and 35 years old in good health. Some clones in this sample may be carry-over from other donors' samples. The source material was memory CD4+ T cells from PBMCs. The subset: CD45RA-negative fraction. The CDR3 DNA sequence: TGTGCCAGCAGACTCAAAACCGTAGGCCCAGATACGCAGTATTTT. Its translation is CASRLKTVGPDTQYF.